Below, 10 T cell receptor beta chains from the same sample are listed, as sequenced in a study of shared clonotypes between healthy human individuals. TCRdb keeps only in-frame clones here, not all; method: immunoSEQ multiplex PCR. The data show millions of clones, approximately 95% seen once. Sequences were obtained from naive CD4+ T cells sorted from blood. The subset was: CD45RA+ positively selected. The receptors derive from a man aged 18 to 30 in good health.

This clone was recorded only once. J is TRBJ2-7 and V is TRBV27; D uncertain. The CDR3 spans 15 residues. Trimming removed 3 bases at V and 3 bases at J, with 15 bases between. Germline-derived CDR1 and CDR2 are MNHEY and SMNVEV (reference sequence). As DNA, the CDR3 is TGTGCCAGCAGTTTGATGGGGATGGATCTCTACGAGCAGTACTTC. This translates into CASSLMGMDLYEQYF.

This chain connects TRBV6-5 to TRBJ2-7; a possible D gene is TRBD2 (5 bases). The CDR3 length is 14 residues. Germline V CDR1 and CDR2: MNHEY, SVGAGI. V dropped 6 bases and J dropped 6 bases, with 18 bases sitting between them. The CDR3 nucleotides are TGTGCCAGCAGGGCGGGCAGTCACCGGGGCGAGCAGTACTTC. Its protein product is CASRAGSHRGEQYF.

The genes are TRBV7-8 and TRBJ1-2; no clear D gene. CDR1 and CDR2 (germline): SGHVS, FQNEAQ. V lost 1 base and J 5 bases, leaving 14 bases between the germline ends. CDR3 length: 15 residues. The CDR3 loop is CASSLGAATGYGYTF. In DNA form, the CDR3 reads TGTGCCAGCAGCTTAGGGGCAGCGACGGGGTATGGCTACACCTTC.

The chain recombines TRBV11-2 with TRBJ1-4; D is uncertain. CDR1 and CDR2 (germline): SGHAT, FQNNGV. The CDR3 consists of 15 residues. V lost 8 bases to trimming and J lost 8 bases, with 21 bases between them. CDR3 DNA sequence: TGTGCCAGCGCCAAAGGTCGAGGGAACGCAGAAAAACTGTTTTTT. Protein: CASAKGRGNAEKLFF.

In this sample, this clone turned up a few times. J is TRBJ1-5 and V is TRBV28; D ambiguous. The germline V and J ends were trimmed by 8 bases and 12 bases, with 20 bases remaining between them. Germline CDR1 MDHEN, CDR2 SYDVKM. The CDR3 has 13 residues. The chain's CDR3 is CASGQVSPGFQHF. The CDR3 DNA reads TGTGCCAGCGGTCAAGTATCACCGGGTTTCCAGCATTTT.

The chain is built from TRBV7-2 and TRBJ2-2; maybe TRBD1 (5 bases). The CDR3 contains 14 residues. The V gene lost 1 base and the J gene lost 6 bases, with 9 bases spanning the gap. The germline V gene has CDR1 SGHTA and CDR2 FQGNSA. The CDR3 DNA reads as TGTGCCAGCAGCTTAGAGGGGTTCCCCGGGGAGCTGTTTTTT. This translates into CASSLEGFPGELFF.

The chain is built from TRBV5-1 and TRBJ2-1; tentative D call: TRBD1 (5 bases). Germline CDR1 is SGHRS and CDR2 is YFSETQ. Trimming left V 4 bases short and J 4 bases short, with 15 bases between. CDR3 length: 15 residues. The CDR3 DNA is TGCGCCAGCAGCGCCGAAGGGGCAAAGTACAATGAGCAGTTCTTC. This translates into CASSAEGAKYNEQFF.

The chain has TRBV7-2 and TRBJ2-3, with D unresolved. In germline, CDR1 is SGHTA, CDR2 FQGNSA. The CDR3 spans 15 residues. Trimming removed 1 base at V and 0 bases at J, with 8 bases between. The CDR3 loop reads CASSLGPESTDTQYF. The CDR3 coding sequence is TGTGCCAGCAGCTTAGGGCCGGAAAGCACAGATACGCAGTATTTT.

The chain couples TRBV15 to TRBJ1-4; a possible D gene is TRBD1 (6 bases). Trimming cost V 1 base and J 5 bases, with 17 bases left between them. Germline CDR1 is LNHNV and CDR2 is YYDKDF (reference sequence). CDR3 length: 17 amino acids. The CDR3 DNA sequence: TGTGCCACCAGCAGAGTCGTCGCGAGGCAGGGGAATGAAAAACTGTTTTTT. This gives the protein CATSRVVARQGNEKLFF.

The chain is built from TRBV28 and TRBJ2-5, with 10 bases that match TRBD1. V shed 5 bases and J 7 bases; nucleotides not matched to a gene: 13. Germline CDR1 and CDR2: MDHEN and SYDVKM. CDR3 size: 16 residues. CDR3: CASSLAAGTGVGTQYF. CDR3 nucleotides: TGTGCCAGCAGTCTCGCAGCCGGGACAGGGGTTGGGACCCAGTACTTC.